The 12 T cell receptor beta chains below were found in one sample sequenced in a study of cytomegalovirus exposure and HLA in healthy donors. 60 Vbeta and 13 Jbeta primers were used in PCR. Profiling relied on immunoSEQ multiplex PCR, and the TCRdb table lists in-frame clones only, not all of them. Of around 220,000 clones detected, about 83% appear once; the ten largest clones hold roughly 1.3%. Specimen: PBMCs. Source of these receptors: a girl between 10 and 17 years old in good health and CMV-seronegative.

The chain joins TRBV30 to TRBJ2-3, with D unresolved. With 2 bases removed from V and 0 bases from J, the gap between germline ends came to 12 bases. Germline V gene sequence: CDR1 GTSNPN, CDR2 SVGIG (reference sequence). The CDR3 length is 15 residues. In DNA, the CDR3 is TGTGCCTGGAGTTCTGGCGGAAGAAGCACAGATACGCAGTATTTT. It codes for CAWSSGGRSTDTQYF.

The chain recombines TRBV7-2 with TRBJ1-4; 7 positions match TRBD1. V gave up 5 bases and J gave up 9 bases; unmatched junction bases: 12. CDR3 length equals 15 residues. Germline CDR1 and CDR2: SGHTA and FQGNSA. This CDR3 is CASSPQTGLEQKLFF. As DNA, the CDR3 is TGTGCCAGCAGCCCGCAGACAGGGCTAGAACAAAAACTGTTTTTT.

This chain connects TRBV28 to TRBJ2-7, with D possibly matching TRBD2 (5 bases). The length of the CDR3 is 15 residues. V was cut by 6 bases and J by 1 base, with 16 bases left in between. Germline lookup yields CDR1 MDHEN and CDR2 SYDVKM. CDR3 sequence (DNA): TGTGCCAGCAGCCTACTAGGGTACGTGTCCTACGAGCAGTACTTC. This sequence encodes CASSLLGYVSYEQYF.

This clone was seen only once. The CDR3 DNA reads TGTGCCAGTAGTATACTCGGGACAGGGTTCGGTGAGCAGTTCTTC. Translated: CASSILGTGFGEQFF. This chain joins TRBV19 and TRBJ2-1; 9 bases line up with TRBD1. The CDR3 has 15 residues. J gave up 9 bases and V 2 bases, and 8 bases lay outside the gene matches. Germline V gives CDR1 LNHDA, CDR2 SQIVND (reference sequence). Supplemented by reference TRBV19 and TRBJ2-1, the full variable domain reads DGGITQSPKYLFRKEGQNVTLSCEQNLNHDAMYWYRQDPGQGLRLIYYSQIVNDFQKGDIAEGYSVSREKKESFPLTVTSAQKNPTAFYLCASSILGTGFGEQFFGPGTRLTVL.

The V gene is TRBV7-9, the J gene TRBJ1-5; tentative D call: TRBD1 (6 bases). Trimming removed 5 bases from V and 0 bases from J, with 14 bases in between. CDR1 is SEHNR, CDR2 FQNEAQ, per germline (reference sequence). The CDR3 covers 16 residues. The CDR3 DNA is TGTGCCAGCAGCCAAACAGGGTCTATTAGCAATCAGCCCCAGCATTTT. Translation gives CASSQTGSISNQPQHF. Supplemented by reference TRBV7-9 and TRBJ1-5, the full variable domain reads DTGVSQNPRHKITKRGQNVTFRCDPISEHNRLYWYRQTLGQGPEFLTYFQNEAQLEKSRLLSDRFSAERPKGSFSTLEIQRTEQGDSAMYLCASSQTGSISNQPQHFGDGTRLSIL.

The chain carries TRBV27 and TRBJ1-1; perhaps TRBD1 as D (6 bases). Trimming stripped 5 bases from V and 1 base from J, with 8 bases between. The CDR3 has 13 residues. Germline V gene data show CDR1 as MNHEY and CDR2 as SMNVEV (reference sequence). As DNA, the CDR3 is TGTGCCAGCAGTCCGACAGGGAACACTGAAGCTTTCTTT. Its protein is CASSPTGNTEAFF.

The rearrangement links TRBV7-8 to TRBJ2-5, with a weak D call TRBD2 (7 bases). The CDR3 length is 14 residues. Germline-derived CDR1 and CDR2 are SGHVS and FQNEAQ. Trimming pared 1 base from V and 11 bases from J, leaving 17 bases between. CDR3 region: CASSLGAGAGEQYF. The CDR3 region has the DNA TGTGCCAGCAGCTTAGGGGCGGGGGCGGGGGAGCAGTACTTC.

The chain is built from TRBV5-4 and TRBJ2-1; 7 positions agree with TRBD2. Germline CDR1 SGHNT, CDR2 YYREEE (reference sequence). The junction had 7 bases not matched to a gene; V was cut back by 3 bases and J by 4 bases. CDR3 length: 15 residues. The CDR3 is CASSSGRGFYNEQFF. DNA for the CDR3: TGTGCCAGCAGCTCAGGGCGGGGGTTTTACAATGAGCAGTTCTTC.

Concerning this clone: Other DNA sequences in this sample translate to the same CDR3. The chain is built from TRBV27 and TRBJ2-7, with D unclear. The CDR3 length is 12 residues. V lost 5 bases and J lost 0, with 5 bases in between. Per the germline V gene, CDR1 is MNHEY and CDR2 is SMNVEV (reference sequence). The DNA of the CDR3 is TGTGCCAGCAGTGCCAGCTCCTACGAGCAGTACTTC. Residues: CASSASSYEQYF.

The chain links TRBV7-3 to TRBJ2-6; TRBD2 is a possible D gene (5 bases). The CDR3 is made up of 19 amino acids. Trimming cost V 1 base and J 2 bases, with 18 bases left between them. Germline values: CDR1 SGHTA, CDR2 FQGTGA. This CDR3 reads CASSLRSGKGLPGANVLTF. The CDR3 bases are TGTGCCAGCAGCTTAAGGTCCGGGAAAGGGTTACCTGGGGCCAACGTCCTGACTTTC.

The CDR3 DNA reads TGCGCCAGCAGCCAGAGGCAGGGGGCAGAGACCCAGTACTTC. Its protein product is CASSQRQGAETQYF. The gene calls are TRBV4-1 and TRBJ2-5; 8 positions match TRBD1. CDR1 and CDR2 (germline): MGHRA, YSYEKL. V shed 3 bases and J 4 bases; nucleotides not matched to a gene: 4. This CDR3 is 14 amino acids long.

J is TRBJ1-1 and V is TRBV6-5, with D possibly being TRBD1 (6 bases). The CDR3 totals 14 residues. CDR1 is MNHEY, CDR2 SVGAGI, per germline. V gave up 4 bases and J gave up 2 bases, with 11 bases separating them. The CDR3 bases are TGTGCCAGCAGTTCCGGCAGGGGCAACACTGAAGCTTTCTTT. As protein: CASSSGRGNTEAFF.